The T cell receptor beta chain described here comes from a study of T cell responses to AZD1222 COVID-19 vaccine. Measured with immunoSEQ multiplex PCR; TCRdb has only the in-frame clones, and not every one. The sample carries about 270,000 clones, 90% to 95% recorded once. CDR3 length: 18 amino acids. Germline V lookup: CDR1 LNHDA, CDR2 SQIVND (reference sequence). The V and J ends lost 4 bases and 0 bases respectively, with 19 bases between them. This TCR was recovered from an adult who received the AZD1222 COVID-19 vaccine. This chain joins TRBV19 and TRBJ2-1; weak D call: TRBD2 (5 bases). Sample: peripheral blood, taken 28 days after the second AZD1222 dose. This CDR3 reads CASSTLNPSGGSYNEQFF. In nucleotides, the CDR3 is TGTGCCAGTAGTACCCTTAACCCGAGCGGTGGCTCCTACAATGAGCAGTTCTTC.